Following are 25 T cell receptor beta chains from one sample sequenced in a study of early T cells in non-severe SARS-CoV-2 infection. Each CDR3 protein gets one entry after TCRdb re-called the 5' RACE reads with MiXCR. The table records approximately 66,000 distinct CDR3 sequences, around 12% of them present only once. Specimen: whole blood. The receptors were sampled from an adult who was a healthcare worker with PCR-confirmed SARS-CoV-2 infection or an uninfected control (not recorded which).

The chain carries TRBV20-1 and TRBJ2-2; weak D call: TRBD2 (5 bases). This CDR3 comprises 14 residues. Trimming removed 0 bases from V and 7 bases from J, with 12 bases in between. Germline lookup yields CDR1 DFQATT and CDR2 SNEGSKA (reference sequence). The CDR3 region is CSARDRRAIGELFF. Written as DNA, the CDR3 is TGCAGTGCTAGAGATCGGCGGGCGATCGGGGAGCTGTTTTTT.

The chain uses TRBV11-2 and TRBJ2-2; the D is unclear. CDR1 is SGHAT and CDR2 is FQNNGV in the germline V gene. Between the trimmed V and J ends, which lost 3 bases and 6 bases, there was a span of 5 bases. The CDR3 has 12 residues. CDR3 protein: CASSFYPGELFF. CDR3 DNA: TGTGCCAGCAGCTTCTACCCCGGGGAGCTGTTTTTT.

The table lists this clonotype with many counts. This sequence joins TRBV6-1 and TRBJ2-2; D ambiguous. CDR1 is MNHNS and CDR2 is SASEGT in the germline V gene. Trimming left V 8 bases short and J 0 bases short, with 7 bases between. The CDR3 extends over 13 amino acids. CDR3 sequence (DNA): TGTGCCAGCGAGACAACGAACACCGGGGAGCTGTTTTTT. Its translation: CASETTNTGELFF.

This clonotype has a count of ten or more. J is TRBJ1-1 and V is TRBV12-5; tentatively, D is TRBD1 (6 bases). This CDR3 contains 15 residues. Trimming took off 5 bases at V and 2 bases at J, with 15 bases between the two ends. Germline loops: CDR1 LGHNT, CDR2 FRNRAP. CDR3 in amino acids: CASGLGTHRNTEAFF. The CDR3 nucleotides are TGTGCTAGTGGTCTTGGGACACATCGAAACACTGAAGCTTTCTTT.

This sequence joins TRBV3-1 and TRBJ1-1, with 7 bases fitting TRBD1. CDR3 length equals 13 residues. The ends lost 2 bases at V and 4 bases at J; junction bases unmatched: 1. Germline lookup yields CDR1 LGHDT and CDR2 YNNKEL (reference sequence). The CDR3 loop is CASSQPGGTEAFF. The DNA of the CDR3 is TGTGCCAGCAGCCAACCAGGGGGCACTGAAGCTTTCTTT.

This clonotype has a handful of counts. V is TRBV6-6 and J is TRBJ2-2, with D possibly matching TRBD1 (6 bases). The CDR3 spans 15 residues. The germline V gene has CDR1 MNHNY and CDR2 SVGAGI (reference sequence). Trimming shortened V by 6 bases and J by 0 bases, and 11 bases separated the two germline ends. The CDR3 is CASSKGHSNTGELFF. CDR3 sequence (DNA): TGTGCCAGCAGCAAGGGACACTCGAACACCGGGGAGCTGTTTTTT.

This CDR3 reads CASRQTNQPQHF. The CDR3 DNA sequence: TGTGCCAGCAGACAGACAAATCAGCCCCAGCATTTT. The chain employs TRBV12-3 or TRBV12-4 and TRBJ1-5; D ambiguous. There are 12 residues in the CDR3. Trimming pared 6 bases from V and 4 bases from J, leaving 7 bases between.

This clonotype occurred many times. This rearrangement joins TRBV5-4 to TRBJ2-1; unclear D gene. Germline V CDR1 and CDR2: SGHNT, YYREEE (reference sequence). This CDR3 is 13 amino acids long. V lost 3 bases, J lost 7 bases, and 11 bases lay in between. CDR3 residues: CASSSHTENEQFF. The CDR3 nucleotides read TGTGCCAGCAGCTCCCACACGGAAAATGAGCAGTTCTTC. The whole variable domain, filled in from reference TRBV5-4 and TRBJ2-1, reads ETGVTQSPTHLIKTRGQQVTLRCSSQSGHNTVSWYQQALGQGPQFIFQYYREEENGRGNFPPRFSGLQFPNYSSELNVNALELDDSALYLCASSSHTENEQFFGPGTRLTVL.

The chain links TRBV19 to TRBJ1-1; TRBD1 aligns across 8 bases. Germline lookup yields CDR1 LNHDA and CDR2 SQIVND (reference sequence). The CDR3 extends over 13 amino acids. The trim removed 6 bases at V and 4 bases at J, leaving 4 bases unmatched. The CDR3 nucleotides read TGTGCCAGTAGAGGACAGGGAACCACTGAAGCTTTCTTT. Translation: CASRGQGTTEAFF.

This clonotype was counted ten times or more. The gene calls are TRBV18 and TRBJ1-2; 10 bases align to TRBD1. CDR1 KGHSH and CDR2 LQKENI come from the germline V gene. After removal of 5 bases from V and 3 bases from J, the junction contained 3 bases not matched to a gene. CDR3 length: 14 amino acids. CDR3 sequence reads: CASSSDRGDYGYTF. The CDR3 region has the DNA TGTGCCAGCTCATCGGACAGGGGGGACTATGGCTACACCTTC.

This clonotype was found a few times. The genes are TRBV20-1 and TRBJ2-5; 7 bases are shared with TRBD1. The CDR3 loop spans 14 amino acids. Germline V CDR1 and CDR2: DFQATT, SNEGSKA (reference sequence). Unmatched junction bases numbered 11, after V lost 5 bases and J lost 5 bases. CDR3 amino acids: CSAYLQGLMETQYF. The DNA for the CDR3 is TGCAGTGCTTACCTACAGGGGTTGATGGAGACCCAGTACTTC.

This clonotype was detected many times. The chain recombines TRBV4-3 with TRBJ2-7; TRBD2 agrees at 7 bases. The CDR3 consists of 16 residues. Per the germline V gene, CDR1 is LGHNA and CDR2 is YSLEER. V dropped 0 bases and J dropped 2; count of bases not matched to a gene: 7. In nucleotides, the CDR3 is TGCGCCAGCAGCCAAGATTTTCAGCGGGGAACCTACGAGCAGTACTTC. It codes for CASSQDFQRGTYEQYF.

This clonotype was picked up one time. CDR3 DNA: TGTGCCATCGGAGACTACGAGCAGTACTTC. It translates to CAIGDYEQYF. The gene calls are TRBV10-3 and TRBJ2-7; D not resolved. Germline V gene data show CDR1 as ENHRY and CDR2 as SYGVKD. V lost 8 bases and J 3 bases, leaving 5 bases between the germline ends. The CDR3 is made up of 10 amino acids.

The V and J genes are TRBV7-6 and TRBJ2-2; D unresolved. Trimming removed 3 bases at V and 5 bases at J, with 22 bases between. The CDR3 is 18 amino acids. Germline values: CDR1 SGHVS, CDR2 FNYEAQ. The CDR3 protein is CASSFLAPFDSWTGELFF. CDR3 in DNA: TGTGCCAGCAGCTTTTTAGCCCCCTTCGATTCATGGACCGGGGAGCTGTTTTTT. Filled out from reference TRBV7-6 and TRBJ2-2, the complete variable domain reads GAGVSQSPRYKVTKRGQDVALRCDPISGHVSLYWYRQALGQGPEFLTYFNYEAQQDKSGLPNDRFSAERPEGSISTLTIQRTEQRDSAMYRCASSFLAPFDSWTGELFFGEGSRLTVL.

This clonotype was recorded many times. V usage is TRBV20-1 and J usage is TRBJ2-1; tentative D call: TRBD1 (5 bases). Trimming left V 1 base short and J 6 bases short, with 10 bases between. This CDR3 has 13 amino acids. Germline loops: CDR1 DFQATT, CDR2 SNEGSKA (reference sequence). CDR3 sequence reads: CSARVFQGNEQFF. Written as DNA, the CDR3 is TGCAGTGCTAGAGTTTTTCAGGGCAATGAGCAGTTCTTC.

Many counts were recorded for this clonotype. The chain joins TRBV7-9 to TRBJ2-3; D not certain. The germline CDR1 and CDR2 sequences are SEHNR and FQNEAQ (reference sequence). The CDR3 loop spans 11 amino acids. Trimming stripped 5 bases from V and 6 bases from J, with 6 bases between. For the CDR3, the DNA is TGTGCCAGCAGCGCGCCGGATACGCAGTATTTT. Amino acid sequence: CASSAPDTQYF.

This clonotype was recorded at least ten times. This rearrangement joins TRBV4-1 to TRBJ1-3; D gene ambiguous. Germline V gene sequence: CDR1 MGHRA, CDR2 YSYEKL. The V end was cut by 2 bases, the J end by 0 bases, with 14 bases between. The CDR3 consists of 17 residues. CDR3 sequence: CASSQLVIQSSGNTIYF. Here the CDR3 DNA reads TGCGCCAGCAGCCAACTTGTGATCCAGAGCTCTGGAAACACCATATATTTT.

This clonotype was counted only a few times. J is TRBJ2-3 and V is TRBV4-3, with D hard to call. Trimming stripped 0 bases from V and 0 bases from J, with 10 bases between. The CDR3 contains 16 residues. The germline V gene has CDR1 LGHNA and CDR2 YSLEER. CDR3 in amino acids: CASSQEWGLSTDTQYF. The CDR3 coding sequence is TGCGCCAGCAGCCAAGAATGGGGATTAAGCACAGATACGCAGTATTTT.

V gene TRBV9 combines with J gene TRBJ2-1, with D perhaps matching TRBD1 (7 bases). Germline assignment: CDR1 SGDLS and CDR2 YYNGEE. V lost 4 bases, J lost 0 bases, and 14 bases lay in between. The CDR3 sequence is 16 residues long. The CDR3 DNA follows: TGTGCCAGCAGCACGCGCGGGGACAGCTCCTACAATGAGCAGTTCTTC. It codes for CASSTRGDSSYNEQFF.

The chain has TRBV11-2 and TRBJ2-1; maybe TRBD2 (5 bases). The CDR3 is made up of 12 amino acids. Trimming cost V 5 bases and J 8 bases, with 10 bases left between them. Germline CDR1 SGHAT, CDR2 FQNNGV. The CDR3 loop is CASSPTTHEQFF. CDR3 nucleotide sequence: TGTGCCAGCAGCCCGACTACCCATGAGCAGTTCTTC.

This clonotype has at least ten counts. The gene calls are TRBV4-1 and TRBJ1-2; no firm D call. The CDR3 totals 15 residues. Germline V lookup: CDR1 MGHRA, CDR2 YSYEKL. With 0 bases removed from V and 6 bases from J, the gap between germline ends came to 14 bases. The chain's CDR3 is CASSQDFVTSDGYTF. As DNA, the CDR3 is TGCGCCAGCAGCCAAGATTTTGTAACATCAGATGGCTACACCTTC.

The chain employs TRBV20-1 and TRBJ2-1; 7 nucleotides agree with TRBD2. Germline trimming cut 3 bases from V and 0 bases from J; bases unmatched to any gene: 11. This CDR3 has 17 amino acids. The germline gives CDR1 DFQATT, CDR2 SNEGSKA (reference sequence). CDR3 region: CSASSPVGGGSYNEQFF. The CDR3 DNA is TGCAGTGCTAGCTCCCCCGTGGGCGGGGGCTCCTACAATGAGCAGTTCTTC.

This chain connects TRBV10-3 to TRBJ1-2; 7 nucleotides agree with TRBD1. This CDR3 spans 11 amino acids. Trimming at V came to 10 bases and at J to 4 bases, leaving 3 bases not matched to a gene. Per the germline V gene, CDR1 is ENHRY and CDR2 is SYGVKD. CDR3 in DNA: TGTGCCACCCGGGACAGCTATGGCTACACCTTC. Translated, it gives CATRDSYGYTF.

The J gene is TRBJ1-2, the V gene TRBV10-3; D gene ambiguous. Deletions cut 5 bases from V and 5 bases from J, with 9 bases between. The CDR3 totals 12 residues. Germline V gene lookup returns CDR1 ENHRY and CDR2 SYGVKD. CDR3 coding DNA: TGTGCCATCAGTAGCTTGAGATATGGCTACACCTTC. This encodes CAISSLRYGYTF.

The V gene is TRBV10-2, the J gene TRBJ1-6; 7 nucleotides line up with TRBD1. The J segment lost 0 bases and the V segment lost 6 bases, leaving 11 bases of the junction unmatched. The CDR3 sequence is 18 residues long. The germline V gene has CDR1 WSHSY and CDR2 SAAADI. CDR3 in amino acids: CASSDPGQLSSYNSPLHF. In DNA form, the CDR3 reads TGCGCCAGCAGCGACCCGGGACAGCTGAGCTCCTATAATTCACCCCTCCACTTT.